The T cell receptor beta chain under discussion was sequenced for a study of T cell responses to AZD1222 COVID-19 vaccine. With respect to this clone: The antigen is unknown.

Method: immunoSEQ multiplex PCR; TCRdb's copy keeps in-frame clones and lacks some. In the table there are fewer than 110,000 clones, roughly nine tenths of which are singletons. Germline V gives CDR1 MGHRA, CDR2 YSYEKL. This CDR3 has 18 residues. V was pared by 3 bases and J by 0 bases, with 18 bases between. Study outcomes and limitations: Repertoire collection took place solely once the T cell response had peaked. Donors were chiefly white British, with a greater number of females, and clonal diversity was perhaps underestimated. Seropositive status at baseline applied to only 6 or 7 AZD1222 recipients. The study found vaccine-associated CD4 TCRs spanning spike, dominant at 160-218 and 743-854.

The input for sequencing was peripheral blood, taken on day 0 of AZD1222 vaccination. This receptor was identified in an adult in good health. The chain has TRBV4-1 and TRBJ2-1; D unclear. CDR3 residues: CASSHLKQHSSSYNEQFF. The CDR3 region has the DNA TGCGCCAGCAGCCACCTAAAGCAACACTCGAGCTCCTACAATGAGCAGTTCTTC.